The clone carrying this T cell receptor beta chain turned up a few times. Its cognate antigen is unknown. The entry originates in a study of T cells in Graves' hyperthyroidism and ophthalmopathy. The study, taken as a whole, reports: A model built on 13 V-J features separated ophthalmopathy from stable hyperthyroidism.

Regions amplified from RNA transcripts were the TCR beta CDR3 regions. The primer set for the first-round RT-PCR of the TCR CDR3 was HTBI. TCRdb reprocessed the multiplex PCR reads via MiXCR and lists one record per CDR3 protein. The sample lists some 510,000 distinct CDR3 sequences, 20% to 25% occurring once. Per germline, CDR1 ENHRY and CDR2 SYGVKD. V was cut by 7 bases and J by 1 base, with 10 bases left in between. The CDR3 covers 13 residues. The sequence was collected from a man between 18 and 29 years old with Graves' hyperthyroidism. The sequenced sample was blood. J is TRBJ1-2 and V is TRBV10-3; D gene uncertain. The CDR3 DNA reads as TGTGCCATCAACCAGGACGGTAACTATGGCTACACCTTC. It yields the protein CAINQDGNYGYTF.